This T cell receptor (beta chain) was obtained from a study of blood T cells in healthy people across ages. General study points: PBMCs went unsorted, and a conclusive naive versus antigen-experienced comparison was therefore prevented. Naive CD4+ cell counts and diversity both ran higher in long-lived than in aged donors.

Primers used in a second PCR of roughly 7 to 12 cycles were a sample-barcoded 5' primer and a J-beta primer mix. Each CDR3 protein gets one entry after TCRdb re-called the 5' RACE reads with MiXCR. The sample carries hundreds of thousands of distinct CDR3 sequences, 40% to 60% recorded once. Trimming at V came to 3 bases and at J to 2 bases, leaving 9 bases not matched to a gene. The CDR3 is 16 residues long. Germline CDR1 LGHDT, CDR2 YNNKEL (reference sequence). A few counts support this clonotype. Antigen: not known. It was ten milliliters of peripheral blood that were drawn from each donor. Isolated PBMCs totaled at least 6 million in each sample.

The TCR was taken from a man between 25 and 39 years old in good health. The sequenced sample consisted of blood. The chain joins TRBV3-1 to TRBJ1-2; 7 nucleotides line up with TRBD1. The chain's CDR3 is CASSQARQGGNYGYTF. The CDR3 DNA reads as TGTGCCAGCAGCCAGGCCCGACAGGGTGGGAACTATGGCTACACCTTC.